Reported below is one T cell receptor beta chain. This clonotype occurred many times. Its antigen remains unidentified. Base qualities are not recorded, but no much larger clone differs from it by a single base. This sample is part of a study of T cells in Graves' hyperthyroidism and ophthalmopathy (dated by TCRdb to about 2019). In the study overall: Peripheral blood was sampled at the time of initial diagnosis, prior to any treatment. An independent validation cohort of around 19 hyperthyroidism patients and approximately 15 patients who later progressed to ophthalmopathy tested prospective prediction of ophthalmopathy. The roughly 99 discovery patients were divided at random into training and test sets in a 7:3 ratio. To identify distinguishing TCR V-J signatures, a discovery cohort of around 98 patients was used, comprising some 45 with Graves' ophthalmopathy and some 57 with stable Graves' hyperthyroidism. Following sampling, methimazole starting at 30 mg daily was given to hyperthyroidism patients, and high-dose intravenous methylprednisolone was given to ophthalmopathy patients. According to the paper, TCR Vbeta CDR3 sequencing was carried out on some 130 peripheral blood samples, which came from some 41 ophthalmopathy, 75 or so hyperthyroidism and approximately 17 progressor patients. In addition, the study compared T-cell repertoires in thyroid tissue and in blood from roughly 6 Graves' hyperthyroidism patients.

A patient counted as having stable Graves' hyperthyroidism if no progression to ophthalmopathy occurred over 18 months of follow-up. Hyperthyroidism patients were aged 18 to 65 years and newly diagnosed, with disease duration of less than 2 months. Patients with uncontrolled infections, other autoimmune diseases, pregnancy or lactation were excluded. Diagnoses were based on clinical symptoms, serum thyroxine and TRAb, thyroid ultrasound and orbital computed tomography. Ficoll-Paque density gradient centrifugation was used to isolate PBMCs from around 9.1 ml of fresh peripheral blood. Trizol reagent was used to extract total RNA, and RNA quality was then checked on an Agilent 2100 Bioanalyzer. The TCR beta CDR3 regions were amplified from RNA transcripts. For the first round of RT-PCR on the TCR CDR3, the HTBI primer set was used together with the Qiagen OneStep RT-PCR kit. A second multiplex PCR round built the libraries, followed by size selection and purification. Sequencing of the libraries was done on an Illumina HiSeq2000 using paired-end 100 bp reads. The study's processing was this. SOAPnuke was used to process the raw data, removing reads that contained adapters or uncalled bases, had a mean Phred below 15, or lacked an exact match to the constant primer or identifier. COPE v1.2.5 was used to merge the high-quality paired reads, and each unique nucleotide sequence was defined as a clonotype. MiTCR v1.1 was used to align clonotypes to the IMGT TRBV, TRBD and TRBJ reference segments. The analysis was restricted to V-J combinations with a frequency above 0.0001, which together covered 99.2% of the repertoires. A TCS score was defined as the ratio between F50 (clonal expansion) and ExV (chaos), using BLOSUM62-based TCRdist between CDR3 peptides within each V-J. Welch's t-statistics and random forest reduced approximately 520 V-J features to roughly 13, which were used in a naive Bayes classifier (R e1071). TCRdb reran the public reads through fastp at Q25 and MiXCR, keeping productive beta chains. Merged by CDR3 protein, the rows form single entries marked with the most common genes and DNA. The V and J calls here are based on TCRdb, not the publication. In this sample the table shows some 760,000 distinct CDR3 sequences, 13% to 15% of which occur a single time. The top ten clonotypes cover 10% of the sample.

Germline trimming amounts to 8 bases on V and 4 bases on J, with 14 as the count of junction bases outside the gene matches. From the cysteine up to the phenylalanine, the CDR3 has a length of 15 residues. The read is trimmed to its CDR3 DNA, 45 bases read in frame from base 1. Reading the germline V gene gives CDR1 MNHNS and CDR2 SASEGT. Study-level results and caveats: Sample size was not statistically predetermined, and blinding of investigators to group allocation was not performed. Blood samples also contained most of the expanded thyroid clonotypes (frequency above 0.001), which suggests that blood repertoires may reflect thyroid immune responses. Ophthalmopathy was separated from stable hyperthyroidism by a 13 V-J signature model, with roughly 88% sensitivity and roughly 84% specificity obtained in cross-validation and 80%/75% obtained in testing. In validation, the model predicted progression to ophthalmopathy a median of about 6.5 months before onset, with over 55% sensitivity and more than 72% specificity.

In this chain, TRBV6-1 is recombined with TRBJ2-7; TRBD1 lines up with 7 middle nucleotides. Sequenced input: blood. The TCR comes from a woman younger than 30 with Graves' hyperthyroidism. CDR3 region: CASAENRGVGYEQYF. The DNA sequence is given as TGTGCCAGCGCAGAAAACAGGGGAGTCGGATACGAGCAGTACTTC.